This T cell receptor beta chain appears in the sequencing data of a study of STAT5B mutations in CD4+ large granular lymphocyte leukemia. Assay used: immunoSEQ multiplex PCR; TCRdb lists only in-frame clones, some missing. The data show roughly 48,000 clones, roughly three quarters seen once. As for this clone: Its antigen remains unidentified.

V lost 0 bases, J lost 5 bases, and 8 bases lay in between. Germline-derived CDR1 and CDR2 are SGDLS and YYNGEE. The CDR3 has 13 residues. Points from the study as a whole: 8/27 top patient clones versus 2/35 control clones were TRBV06-family.

V and J are TRBV9 and TRBJ2-5; D unresolved. Input material: CD4+ T cells from blood buffy coats. The receptor comes from a human donor in good health. DNA for the CDR3: TGTGCCAGCAGCGTAGCTGTTGGGGAGACCCAGTACTTC. Translated: CASSVAVGETQYF.